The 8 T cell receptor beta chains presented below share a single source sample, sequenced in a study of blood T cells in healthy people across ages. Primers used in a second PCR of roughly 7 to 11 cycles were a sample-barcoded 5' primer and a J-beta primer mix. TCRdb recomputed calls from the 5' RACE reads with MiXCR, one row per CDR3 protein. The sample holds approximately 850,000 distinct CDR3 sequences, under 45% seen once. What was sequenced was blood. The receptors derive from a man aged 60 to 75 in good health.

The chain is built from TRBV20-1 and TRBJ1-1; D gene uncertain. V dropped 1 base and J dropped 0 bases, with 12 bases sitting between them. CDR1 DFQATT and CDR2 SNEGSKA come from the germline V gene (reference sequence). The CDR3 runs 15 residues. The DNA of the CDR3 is TGCAGTGCTAGAGTTAGGCGGGAAATGAACACTGAAGCTTTCTTT. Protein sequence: CSARVRREMNTEAFF.

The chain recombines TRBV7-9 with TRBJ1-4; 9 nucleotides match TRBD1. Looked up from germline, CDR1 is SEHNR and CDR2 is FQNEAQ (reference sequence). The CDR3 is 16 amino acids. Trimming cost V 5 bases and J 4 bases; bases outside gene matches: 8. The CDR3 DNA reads TGTGCCAGCAGCGTAGGACAGGGGACCCGTAATGAAAAACTGTTTTTT. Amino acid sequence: CASSVGQGTRNEKLFF.

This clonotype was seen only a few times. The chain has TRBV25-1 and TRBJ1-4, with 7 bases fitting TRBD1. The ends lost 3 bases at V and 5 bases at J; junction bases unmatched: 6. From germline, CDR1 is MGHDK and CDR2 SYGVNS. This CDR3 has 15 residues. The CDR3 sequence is CASSDPGRGNEKLFF. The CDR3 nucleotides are TGTGCCAGCAGTGACCCCGGCAGGGGGAATGAAAAACTGTTTTTT.

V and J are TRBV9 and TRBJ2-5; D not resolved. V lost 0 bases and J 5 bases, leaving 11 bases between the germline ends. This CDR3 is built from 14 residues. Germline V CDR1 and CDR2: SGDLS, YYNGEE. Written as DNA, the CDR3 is TGTGCCAGCAGCGTAGAGCCCACCCAGGAGACCCAGTACTTC. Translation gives CASSVEPTQETQYF.

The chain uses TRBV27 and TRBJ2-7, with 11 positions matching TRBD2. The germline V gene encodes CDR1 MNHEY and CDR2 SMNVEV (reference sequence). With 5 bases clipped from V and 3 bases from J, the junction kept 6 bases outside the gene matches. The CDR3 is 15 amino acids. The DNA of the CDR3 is TGTGCCAGCAGTCAACCTGGACTAGCGGGCTACGAGCAGTACTTC. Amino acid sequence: CASSQPGLAGYEQYF.

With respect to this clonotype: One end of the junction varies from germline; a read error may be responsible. The CDR3 loop is CASSQRSSGGDIQYF. The CDR3 bases are TGCGCCAGCAGCCAGAGAAGTTCAGGGGGAGACATTCAGTACTTC. The rearrangement joins TRBV3-1 to TRBJ2-4; TRBD1 aligns across 7 bases. The CDR3 length is 15 residues. Germline CDR1 is LGHDT and CDR2 is YNNKEL (reference sequence).

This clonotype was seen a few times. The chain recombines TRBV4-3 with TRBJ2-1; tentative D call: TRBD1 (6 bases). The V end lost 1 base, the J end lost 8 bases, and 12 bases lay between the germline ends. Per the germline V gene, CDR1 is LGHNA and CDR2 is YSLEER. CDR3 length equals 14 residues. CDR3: CASSQATGFDEQFF. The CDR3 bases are TGCGCCAGCAGCCAAGCGACAGGCTTCGATGAGCAGTTCTTC.

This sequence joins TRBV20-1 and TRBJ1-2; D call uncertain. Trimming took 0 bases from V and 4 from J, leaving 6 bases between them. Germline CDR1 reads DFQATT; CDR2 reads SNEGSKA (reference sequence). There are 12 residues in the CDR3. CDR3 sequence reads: CSARDWAYGYTF. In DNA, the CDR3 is TGCAGTGCTAGAGATTGGGCCTATGGCTACACCTTC.